By its share, the clone carrying this T cell receptor (beta chain) is medium-sized. Antigen: not known. Treg sorting used a CD4+CD25+CD127-/low gate. Full-length variable regions came from constant-region reverse primers plus semi-nested Nested Universal Primer A PCR. TCRdb processed the 5' RACE reads anew with MiXCR; each CDR3 protein has one entry. Among 10,000 to 13,000 distinct CDR3 sequences listed, more than 15% were seen once. Findings and limits, study-wide: Tumor memory CD4+ T cell TCR gene usage was found to cluster with blood and lymph node memory CD4+ cells and with lymph node naive CD4+ cells. The larger cohort examined one V-J beta rearrangement, not whole repertoires. Tumor-infiltrating Treg TCR alpha and beta sequences overlapped most with tumor naive CD4+ T cells, then blood naive.

V was trimmed by 7 bases and J by 12 bases, leaving 12 bases between them. The CDR3 totals 11 residues. Germline assignment: CDR1 SNHLY and CDR2 FYNNEI. The V and J genes are TRBV2 and TRBJ1-4; perhaps TRBD1 as D (6 bases). Sequencing was performed on Tregs sorted from a lymph node. This TCR derives from a female donor with breast cancer. CDR3 in amino acids: CASKVAGELFF. For the CDR3, the DNA is TGTGCCAGCAAGGTAGCAGGGGAACTGTTTTTT.